A selection of T cell receptor beta chains follows, all from one sample in a study of cytomegalovirus exposure and HLA in healthy donors. Data came from immunoSEQ multiplex PCR; TCRdb stores just in-frame clones and leaves some out. The table shows around 160,000 clones, with around four fifths occurring only once. The sequenced material came from PBMCs. All receptors come from a man between 50 and 59 years old in good health and CMV-seropositive. Both conserved end residues are part of each CDR3.

cdr3_aa v_call cdr3_length
CASSLRPEGDSPLHF TRBV6-6 15
CASSSGQGGPGANVLTF TRBV5-4 17
CASSGIDRGFGNSPLHF TRBV7-9 17
CASSIDLGLPRAQYF TRBV19 15
CAISESRGGYTEAFF TRBV10-3 15
CASSIAGGEGHNEQFF TRBV19 16
CASSQMGDGYTF TRBV4-1 12
CASSSSISYNEQFF TRBV7-2 14
CASSSQQETQYF TRBV19 12
CAWSVQGRQYF TRBV30 11
CASLSGTGAYEQYF TRBV2 14
CASSVQGNTEAFF TRBV9 13
CASLPRTGTFGEAFF TRBV19 15
CASSVRGLVYEQYF TRBV19 14
CAGSKGAQNTDTQYF TRBV7-9 15
CASSVPPQKTQYF TRBV9 13
CASSSQVADTQYF TRBV19 13
CASSLVRGGEQYF TRBV27 13
CASSFDVSGYEQYF TRBV27 14
CASSLGIGANYGYTF TRBV7-9 15
CASSERGRVSTGNTIYF TRBV6-1 17
CASSPSGLAKETQYF TRBV7-3 15
CAWSEQGRGFEQFF TRBV30 14
CASRKMGGNTEAFF TRBV6-1 14
CASGTHRVRTEAFF TRBV28 14
CASSFRSGRAPYEQYF TRBV5-1 16
CASSRVSGGVDEQFF TRBV7-6 15
CAIGSRDRARGNTIYF TRBV10-3 16